The clone carrying this T cell receptor (beta chain) was detected many times. Its antigen is unknown. The data were taken from a study of CD8 T cells in ankylosing spondylitis. Overall study findings and caveats: Seemingly distinctive of ankylosing spondylitis blood was a TCR beta motif formed by eight highly homologous variants.

In TCRdb, the 5' RACE reads were re-called with MiXCR into one record per CDR3 protein. In the table there are 330,000 or so distinct CDR3 sequences, 6.5% to 10% of which are singletons. This CDR3 contains 18 residues. V gave up 0 bases and J gave up 7 bases; unmatched junction bases: 15. CDR1 and CDR2 (germline): DFQATT, SNEGSKA (reference sequence). The sequenced material came from blood, either unsorted or a sorted T cell fraction (not recorded which). The chain carries TRBV20-1 and TRBJ2-1, with 10 positions matching TRBD2. The sequence came from a male donor with ankylosing spondylitis. The CDR3 loop reads CSARDRISGRPGRNEQFF. The CDR3, as DNA: TGCAGTGCTAGAGATAGGATTAGCGGGAGGCCGGGAAGAAATGAGCAGTTCTTC.